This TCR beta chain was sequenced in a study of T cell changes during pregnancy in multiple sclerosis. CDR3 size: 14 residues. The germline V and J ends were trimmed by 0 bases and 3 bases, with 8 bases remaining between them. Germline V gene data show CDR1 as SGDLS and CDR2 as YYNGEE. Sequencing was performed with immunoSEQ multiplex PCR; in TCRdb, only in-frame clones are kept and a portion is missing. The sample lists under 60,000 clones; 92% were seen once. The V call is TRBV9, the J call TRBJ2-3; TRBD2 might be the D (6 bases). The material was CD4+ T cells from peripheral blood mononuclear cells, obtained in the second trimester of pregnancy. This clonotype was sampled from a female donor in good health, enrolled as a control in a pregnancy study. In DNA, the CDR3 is TGTGCCAGCAGCGTAGAGGGACTTACAGATACGCAGTATTTT. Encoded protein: CASSVEGLTDTQYF. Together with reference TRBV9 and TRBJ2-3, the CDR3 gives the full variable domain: DSGVTQTPKHLITATGQRVTLRCSPRSGDLSVYWYQQSLDQGLQFLIQYYNGEERAKGNILERFSAQQFPDLHSELNLSSLELGDSALYFCASSVEGLTDTQYFGPGTRLTVL.